What follows are 27 T cell receptor beta chains derived from one specimen sequenced in a study of blood T cells in healthy people across ages. A sample-barcoded 5' primer and a J-beta primer mix were used in a second PCR of roughly 6 to 11 cycles. From the 5' RACE reads, TCRdb called clonotypes with MiXCR, one entry per CDR3 protein. The sample shows more than 600,000 distinct CDR3 sequences, more than 20% of them seen only once. The data were also submitted as part of a second study, on T cells of mothers and their children.

The sample consisted of blood. The receptors originated from a boy aged 5-17 years in good health.

The chain is built from TRBV7-3 and TRBJ1-1; TRBD1 aligns across 10 bases. This CDR3 has 15 residues. After removal of 1 base from V and 3 bases from J, the junction contained 2 bases not matched to a gene. Germline V gives CDR1 SGHTA, CDR2 FQGTGA. The CDR3 DNA is TGTGCCAGCAGCTTAATGGGACAGGGGTACACTGAAGCTTTCTTT. The encoded protein is CASSLMGQGYTEAFF.

The chain joins TRBV4-2 to TRBJ2-3, with 8 bases matching TRBD2. Trimming cost V 4 bases and J 2 bases; bases outside gene matches: 11. From germline, CDR1 is LGHNA and CDR2 YNFKEQ. CDR3 length: 17 amino acids. CDR3 bases: TGTGCCAGCAGCCCGTACCACAGCGGGGGCATCACAGATACGCAGTATTTT. Its protein is CASSPYHSGGITDTQYF.

The chain employs TRBV2 and TRBJ2-3; D unresolved. Trimming left V 8 bases short and J 0 bases short, with 6 bases between. Germline loops: CDR1 SNHLY, CDR2 FYNNEI. The CDR3 spans 12 residues. In DNA, the CDR3 is TGTGCCAGCCCAGAAAGCACAGATACGCAGTATTTT. This sequence encodes CASPESTDTQYF. Together with reference TRBV2 and TRBJ2-3, the CDR3 gives the full variable domain: EPEVTQTPSHQVTQMGQEVILRCVPISNHLYFYWYRQILGQKVEFLVSFYNNEISEKSEIFDDQFSVERPDGSNFTLKIRSTKLEDSAMYFCASPESTDTQYFGPGTRLTVL.

The V gene is TRBV10-3, the J gene TRBJ2-1, with 9 bases identical to TRBD2. The CDR3 is 14 residues long. V gave up 3 bases and J gave up 4 bases; unmatched junction bases: 1. CDR1 is ENHRY, CDR2 SYGVKD, per germline. CDR3 protein: CAISDSGGYNEQFF. The CDR3 coding sequence is TGTGCCATCAGTGATAGCGGGGGATACAATGAGCAGTTCTTC.

In this sample, this clonotype turned up a few times. This chain links TRBV6-5 with TRBJ1-4; D not resolved. This CDR3 comprises 17 residues. V lost 0 bases and J 5 bases, leaving 16 bases between the germline ends. Germline V CDR1 and CDR2: MNHEY, SVGAGI. The CDR3 nucleotides read TGTGCCAGCAGTTACTCCTTCGTGGCGGGCAGGAATGAAAAACTGTTTTTT. Translation: CASSYSFVAGRNEKLFF.

This clonotype was picked up a small number of times. The V and J genes are TRBV28 and TRBJ2-5; possibly TRBD1 for D (5 bases). The DNA end is more similar to TRBJ2-7, so the J call may be wrong. The V gene's germline CDR1 is MDHEN and CDR2 SYDVKM. The CDR3 runs 14 residues. CDR3 nucleotide sequence: TGTGCCAGCGGCCCCCCTGAGACAGCCTACGAGCAGTACTTC. It codes for CASGPPETAYEQYF.

V and J are TRBV28 and TRBJ2-7; D ambiguous. Germline V lookup: CDR1 MDHEN, CDR2 SYDVKM. V gave up 3 bases and J gave up 6 bases, with 12 bases separating them. The CDR3 consists of 13 residues. This CDR3 reads CASSFRSVPEQYF. In DNA form, the CDR3 reads TGTGCCAGCAGTTTTAGGTCCGTTCCCGAGCAGTACTTC.

The chain couples TRBV2 to TRBJ2-4, with D tentatively TRBD1 (5 bases). V was pared by 6 bases and J by 2 bases, with 14 bases between. The CDR3 is made up of 15 amino acids. Germline CDR1 and CDR2: SNHLY and FYNNEI. Written as DNA, the CDR3 is TGTGCCAGCAGATTTGACAGCCCCTCCAAAAACATTCAGTACTTC. As protein: CASRFDSPSKNIQYF.

The chain recombines TRBV4-1 with TRBJ2-7; D gene uncertain. Trimming removed 3 bases from V and 0 bases from J, with 15 bases in between. Germline CDR1 reads MGHRA; CDR2 reads YSYEKL. This CDR3 is built from 16 residues. The CDR3 DNA follows: TGCGCCAGCAGCCATTCAATCGCCGAAAGCTCCTACGAGCAGTACTTC. It is translated as CASSHSIAESSYEQYF.

This clonotype occurred a few times. The CDR3 spells CASRLDRNTGELFF. CDR3 bases: TGTGCCAGTCGCCTAGACCGGAACACCGGGGAGCTGTTTTTT. The V call is TRBV6-4, the J call TRBJ2-2, with D unclear. The CDR3 is 14 residues long. CDR1 and CDR2 (germline): MRHNA, SNTAGT. The ends were cut back, 9 bases at V and 1 base at J, with 12 bases in the middle.

This clonotype was seen a handful of times. The V call is TRBV27, the J call TRBJ2-5; tentative D call: TRBD2 (6 bases). The CDR3 has 15 residues. The V gene's germline CDR1 is MNHEY and CDR2 SMNVEV (reference sequence). V was trimmed by 5 bases and J by 5 bases, leaving 18 bases between them. Written as DNA, the CDR3 is TGTGCCAGCAGTCCGAGCGGGTCCACGGGGGAGACCCAGTACTTC. This translates into CASSPSGSTGETQYF.

Only a few counts were recorded for this clonotype. This chain connects TRBV9 to TRBJ1-2; no reliable D call. Trimming removed 3 bases from V and 4 bases from J, with 10 bases in between. Germline values: CDR1 SGDLS, CDR2 YYNGEE. The CDR3 contains 13 residues. CDR3 region: CASSEDGRYGYTF. As DNA, the CDR3 is TGTGCCAGCAGCGAGGACGGCCGCTATGGCTACACCTTC.

The V call is TRBV9, the J call TRBJ2-1; D is uncertain. The CDR3 is 13 residues long. Trimming shortened V by 2 bases and J by 6 bases, and 9 bases separated the two germline ends. Germline V gene lookup returns CDR1 SGDLS and CDR2 YYNGEE. For the CDR3, the DNA is TGTGCCAGCAGCGTCTCATTCTCCAATGAGCAGTTCTTC. Protein product: CASSVSFSNEQFF.

The chain combines TRBV6-1 with TRBJ2-3; D uncertain. Per the germline V gene, CDR1 is MNHNS and CDR2 is SASEGT. This CDR3 region has 13 residues. Trimming shortened V by 1 base and J by 7 bases, and 9 bases separated the two germline ends. The CDR3, as DNA: TGTGCCAGCAGTGAAGACGGAACACATACGCAGTATTTT. Translating gives CASSEDGTHTQYF.

Regarding this clonotype: A read error may account for a junction end that differs from germline. V usage is TRBV27 and J usage is TRBJ2-1; D not certain. Germline loops: CDR1 MNHEY, CDR2 SMNVEV (reference sequence). This CDR3 spans 15 amino acids. The CDR3 DNA sequence: TGTGCCAGCAGTTTCGAAGGCTATCTTGGAAATGAGCCGTTCTTC. It encodes CASSFEGYLGNEPFF.

In DNA, the CDR3 is TGTGCCAGCACCGCCGTAGAGGGAGGACCCTACAATGAGCAGTTCTTC. This sequence encodes CASTAVEGGPYNEQFF. V is TRBV27 and J is TRBJ2-1; TRBD2 is a possible D gene (6 bases). CDR3 length equals 16 residues. CDR1 is MNHEY and CDR2 is SMNVEV in the germline V gene (reference sequence). V was pared by 7 bases and J by 2 bases, with 18 bases between.

The genes are TRBV29-1 and TRBJ2-6; D remains unclear. The CDR3 totals 12 residues. V was clipped by 3 bases and J by 2 bases, with 2 bases between them. Germline V gene lookup returns CDR1 SQVTM and CDR2 ANQGSEA. The CDR3 DNA reads as TGCAGCGTTGATGCTGGGGCCAACGTCCTGACTTTC. Encoded protein: CSVDAGANVLTF.

J is TRBJ2-5 and V is TRBV12-3 or TRBV12-4; tentatively, D is TRBD2 (7 bases). The assigned J gene may be wrong: the sequence end matches TRBJ2-1 better. The CDR3 consists of 15 residues. The CDR3 bases are TGTGCCAGCAGTTTCAAAGCAGGGGAGGGCATCGAGCAGTTCTTC. Amino acids: CASSFKAGEGIEQFF.

This clonotype was seen more than once but under ten times. V gene TRBV7-9 combines with J gene TRBJ2-5, with 9 positions matching TRBD2. Germline assignment: CDR1 SEHNR and CDR2 FQNEAQ (reference sequence). The CDR3 has 13 amino acids. Germline trimming cut 4 bases from V and 5 bases from J; bases unmatched to any gene: 2. The CDR3, as DNA: TGTGCCAGCAGCTCGGGGACTAGCGAGACCCAGTACTTC. It codes for CASSSGTSETQYF.

This clonotype was counted only a few times. The gene calls are TRBV29-1 and TRBJ2-3, with D tentatively TRBD1 or TRBD2 (6 bases each). The germline V and J ends were trimmed by 2 bases and 6 bases, with 12 bases remaining between them. Germline V gene lookup returns CDR1 SQVTM and CDR2 ANQGSEA. This CDR3 is 13 amino acids long. The CDR3 is CSVERGVRDTQYF. In DNA, the CDR3 is TGCAGCGTTGAAAGGGGGGTCCGGGATACGCAGTATTTT.

V usage is TRBV6-2 or TRBV6-3 and J usage is TRBJ2-5; D gene ambiguous. The end of the DNA fits TRBJ2-1 better, so the J call may be wrong. The CDR3 loop spans 17 amino acids. CDR1 MNHEY and CDR2 SVGEGT come from the germline V gene. The CDR3 nucleotides read TGTGCCAGCAGTTACTCTGTAGCCTCCTTATTTTACAATGAGCAGTTCTTC. As protein: CASSYSVASLFYNEQFF.

The V gene is TRBV6-5, the J gene TRBJ2-1; unclear D gene. Trimming stripped 1 base from V and 0 bases from J, with 7 bases between. Germline values: CDR1 MNHEY, CDR2 SVGAGI. CDR3 length equals 15 residues. CDR3 residues: CASSYYETSYNEQFF. As DNA, the CDR3 is TGTGCCAGCAGTTACTACGAGACCTCCTACAATGAGCAGTTCTTC.

There are a few counts of this clonotype. The J gene is TRBJ2-3, the V gene TRBV3-1, with D hard to call. V was cut by 4 bases and J by 2 bases, with 13 bases left in between. From germline, CDR1 is LGHDT and CDR2 YNNKEL (reference sequence). The CDR3 runs to 15 residues. The CDR3 protein is CASSLTDSITDTQYF. CDR3 DNA sequence: TGTGCCAGCAGCCTAACCGACTCTATCACAGATACGCAGTATTTT.

The gene calls are TRBV29-1 and TRBJ2-1; 7 bases agree with TRBD1. Losses at the gene ends were 1 base for V and 7 bases for J; bases not matched to a gene: 4. Per the germline V gene, CDR1 is SQVTM and CDR2 is ANQGSEA. The CDR3 sequence is 13 residues long. The CDR3 region has the DNA TGCAGCGTTGAAGGACAGGGTCTTAATGAGCAGTTCTTC. Amino acid sequence: CSVEGQGLNEQFF.

The CDR3 protein is CSARPGMGVYGYTF. The CDR3 DNA reads TGCAGTGCTAGGCCCGGGATGGGGGTCTATGGCTACACCTTC. The chain has TRBV20-1 and TRBJ1-2, with D possibly TRBD1 on 5 matching bases. Deletions cut 3 bases from V and 4 bases from J, with 15 bases between. The CDR3 spans 14 residues. Germline CDR1 and CDR2: DFQATT and SNEGSKA (reference sequence).

The chain is built from TRBV4-2 and TRBJ1-4; no clear D gene. Trimming took 4 bases from V and 10 from J, leaving 13 bases between them. Germline V CDR1 and CDR2: LGHNA, YNFKEQ. This CDR3 is 13 amino acids long. The CDR3: CASSPREGGKLFF. DNA for the CDR3: TGTGCCAGCAGCCCTCGGGAGGGTGGAAAACTGTTTTTT.

The chain links TRBV27 to TRBJ2-5; D gene uncertain. The DNA end is a closer match to TRBJ2-1, so the J assignment may be wrong. The germline gives CDR1 MNHEY, CDR2 SMNVEV (reference sequence). CDR3 length: 13 amino acids. CDR3 DNA: TGTGCCAGCCGTAGCAGTGTCGGCAATGAGCAGTTCTTC. It encodes CASRSSVGNEQFF.